This T cell receptor beta chain was recorded in a study of T cell responses to AZD1222 COVID-19 vaccine. Study-wide findings and caveats: Spike-wide coverage was observed for vaccine-associated CD4 TCRs, with dominant responses at 160-218 and 743-854.

Sequencing was performed with immunoSEQ multiplex PCR; in TCRdb, only in-frame clones are kept and a portion is missing. The table has about 160,000 clones, 92% seen once. About this clone itself: What it binds is unknown.

This material consisted of peripheral blood, taken on day 0 of MenACWY control vaccination. The sequence derives from an adult in good health.

The CDR3 DNA follows: TGTGCCAGCCCCAGCGGGAGAACCTACGAGCAGTACTTC. Translating gives CASPSGRTYEQYF. The V and J genes are TRBV25-1 and TRBJ2-7, with 8 bases aligning to TRBD2. CDR3 length: 13 amino acids. The trim removed 8 bases at V and 2 bases at J, leaving 5 bases unmatched. The germline V gene encodes CDR1 MGHDK and CDR2 SYGVNS.